Following are 6 T cell receptor beta chains from one sample sequenced in a study of prognosis after radiotherapy for stage I lung cancer. Genomic DNA was the source, and TCR beta CDR3 was amplified from it by two-round multiplex PCR. Round one of PCR was performed, and it used primers specific to each TRBV and TRBJ gene. TCRdb reanalysed the multiplex PCR reads using MiXCR and keeps one entry per CDR3 protein. The sample has around 18,000 distinct CDR3 sequences; 25% to 30% are singletons. The sample here was PBMCs, taken before or after stereotactic body radiation therapy (not recorded which). The receptors here all came from a donor aged 50 or older with non-small cell lung cancer.

This clonotype was counted many times. The chain's CDR3 is CASSLFVSETQYF. The CDR3 bases are TGTGCCAGCAGCTTGTTTGTGTCGGAGACCCAGTACTTC. V gene TRBV7-3 combines with J gene TRBJ2-5; unclear D gene. This CDR3 has 13 residues. With 3 bases removed from V and 5 bases from J, the gap between germline ends came to 10 bases. The V gene's germline CDR1 is SGHTA and CDR2 FQGTGA.

Turning to this clonotype: This likely came from a read error, as a far larger clone is one base away. V is TRBV6-4 and J is TRBJ2-2; 7 positions match TRBD1. CDR1 and CDR2 (germline): MRHNA, SNTAGT. This CDR3 spans 14 amino acids. This chain's CDR3 is CASRGQPHTGELLF. The CDR3 DNA follows: TGTGCCAGCAGGGGACAGCCTCACACCGGGGAGCTGCTTTTT.

This clonotype was observed many times. This sequence joins TRBV30 and TRBJ2-7; no firm D call. Trimming took 3 bases from V and 6 from J, leaving 15 bases between them. CDR3 length equals 13 residues. CDR1 is GTSNPN and CDR2 is SVGIG in the germline V gene (reference sequence). The CDR3 DNA follows: TGTGCCTGGAGGGCCTCGCTATGGGGCGAGCAGTACTTC. Its protein product is CAWRASLWGEQYF.

Concerning this clonotype: One base separates it from a far larger clone, so it is likely a read error. This chain joins TRBV2 and TRBJ2-3; D remains ambiguous. Germline V CDR1 and CDR2: SNHLY, FYNNEI. The length of the CDR3 is 14 residues. Trimming took off 7 bases at V and 1 base at J, with 12 bases between the two ends. Here the CDR3 DNA reads TGTGCCAGCAACTTTTTAAGGGGCACAGATACGCAGTATTTT. Translating it yields CASNFLRGTDTQYF.

Many counts were recorded for this clonotype. This chain uses TRBV11-2 with TRBJ2-1, with 12 bases identical to TRBD2. Germline V gene lookup returns CDR1 SGHAT and CDR2 FQNNGV. Trimming removed 5 bases from V and 4 bases from J; junction bases left unmatched: 3. The CDR3 runs 15 residues. The CDR3 loop is CASSQGTSGYNEQFF. The CDR3 DNA reads TGTGCCAGCAGCCAAGGGACTAGCGGGTACAATGAGCAGTTCTTC.

This clonotype is categorized as medium-sized. The DNA of the CDR3 is TGCAGTGCTAGAGTTTTGAGGTCGTGGTACACAGATACGCAGTATTTT. Its protein product is CSARVLRSWYTDTQYF. V gene TRBV20-1 combines with J gene TRBJ2-3; D is unresolved. Germline loops: CDR1 DFQATT, CDR2 SNEGSKA (reference sequence). The CDR3 is made up of 16 amino acids. The V end lost 1 base, the J end lost 2 bases, and 16 bases lay between the germline ends.